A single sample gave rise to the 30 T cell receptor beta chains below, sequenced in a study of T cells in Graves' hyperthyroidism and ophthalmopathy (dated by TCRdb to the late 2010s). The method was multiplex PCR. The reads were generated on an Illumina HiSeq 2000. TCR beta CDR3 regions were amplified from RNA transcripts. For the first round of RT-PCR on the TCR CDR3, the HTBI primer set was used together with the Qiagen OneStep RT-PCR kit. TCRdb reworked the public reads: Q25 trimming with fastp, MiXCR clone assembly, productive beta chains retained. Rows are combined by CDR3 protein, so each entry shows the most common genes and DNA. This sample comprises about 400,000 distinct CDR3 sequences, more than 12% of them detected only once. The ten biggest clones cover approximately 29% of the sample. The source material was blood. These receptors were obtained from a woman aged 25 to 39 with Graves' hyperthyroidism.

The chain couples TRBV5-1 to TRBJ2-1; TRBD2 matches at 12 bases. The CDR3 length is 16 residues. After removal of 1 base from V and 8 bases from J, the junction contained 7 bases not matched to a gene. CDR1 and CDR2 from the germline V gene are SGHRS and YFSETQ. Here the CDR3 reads CASSLSLAGGMDEQFF. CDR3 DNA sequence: TGCGCCAGCAGCTTGTCTCTAGCGGGAGGGATGGATGAGCAGTTCTTC.

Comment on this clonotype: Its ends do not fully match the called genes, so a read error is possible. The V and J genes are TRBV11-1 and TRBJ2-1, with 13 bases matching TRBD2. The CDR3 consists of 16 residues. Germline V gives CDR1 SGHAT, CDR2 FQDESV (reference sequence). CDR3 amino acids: CASSHPTSGRDNEQLF. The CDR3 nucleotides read TGTGCCAGCAGCCACCCTACTAGCGGGAGGGACAATGAGCAGCTCTTC.

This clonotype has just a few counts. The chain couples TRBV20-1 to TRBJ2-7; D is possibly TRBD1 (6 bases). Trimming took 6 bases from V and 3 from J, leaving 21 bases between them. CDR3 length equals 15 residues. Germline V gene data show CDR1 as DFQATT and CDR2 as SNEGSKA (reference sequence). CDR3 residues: CSAPDARQEFYEQYF. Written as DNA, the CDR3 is TGCAGTGCGCCAGACGCCCGACAGGAGTTCTACGAGCAGTACTTC.

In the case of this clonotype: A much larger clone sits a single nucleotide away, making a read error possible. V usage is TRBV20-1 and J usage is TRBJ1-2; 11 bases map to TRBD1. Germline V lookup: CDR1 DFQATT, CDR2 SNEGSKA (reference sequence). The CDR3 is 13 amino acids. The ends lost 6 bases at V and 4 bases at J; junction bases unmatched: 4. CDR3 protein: CSASGTGGYGYTF. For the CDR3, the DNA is TGCAGTGCAAGCGGGACAGGGGGCTATGGCTACACCTTC.

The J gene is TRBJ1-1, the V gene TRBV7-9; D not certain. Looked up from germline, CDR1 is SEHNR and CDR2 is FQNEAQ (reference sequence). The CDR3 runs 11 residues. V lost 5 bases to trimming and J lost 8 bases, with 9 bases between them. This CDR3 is CASSIKREAFF. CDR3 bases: TGTGCCAGCAGCATCAAAAGGGAAGCTTTCTTT.

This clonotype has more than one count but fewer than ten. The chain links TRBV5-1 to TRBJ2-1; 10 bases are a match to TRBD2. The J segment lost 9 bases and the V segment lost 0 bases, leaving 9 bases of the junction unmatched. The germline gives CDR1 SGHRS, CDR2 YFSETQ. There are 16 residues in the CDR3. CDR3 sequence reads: CASSLVPAGGIGEQFF. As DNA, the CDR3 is TGCGCCAGCAGCTTGGTTCCAGCGGGAGGGATCGGTGAGCAGTTCTTC.

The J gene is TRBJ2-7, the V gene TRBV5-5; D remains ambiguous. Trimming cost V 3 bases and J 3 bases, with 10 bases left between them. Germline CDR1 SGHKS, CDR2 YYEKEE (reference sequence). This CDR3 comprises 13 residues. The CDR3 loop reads CASSSLWDYEQYF. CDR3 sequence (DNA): TGTGCCAGCAGCTCGCTCTGGGACTACGAGCAGTACTTC.

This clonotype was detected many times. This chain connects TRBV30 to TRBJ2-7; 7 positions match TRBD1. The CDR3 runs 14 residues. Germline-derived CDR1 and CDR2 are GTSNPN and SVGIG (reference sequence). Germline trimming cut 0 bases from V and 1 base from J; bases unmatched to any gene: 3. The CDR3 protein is CAWSVDRASYEQYF. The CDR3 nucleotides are TGTGCCTGGAGTGTCGACAGGGCTTCCTACGAGCAGTACTTC.

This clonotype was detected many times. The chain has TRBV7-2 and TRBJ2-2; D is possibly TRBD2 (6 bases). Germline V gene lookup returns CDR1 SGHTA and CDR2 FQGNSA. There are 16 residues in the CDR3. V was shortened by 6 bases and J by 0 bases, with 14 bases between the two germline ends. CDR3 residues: CASSSRLGSNTGELFF. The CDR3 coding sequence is TGTGCCAGCAGTTCCAGACTAGGTTCGAACACCGGGGAGCTGTTTTTT.

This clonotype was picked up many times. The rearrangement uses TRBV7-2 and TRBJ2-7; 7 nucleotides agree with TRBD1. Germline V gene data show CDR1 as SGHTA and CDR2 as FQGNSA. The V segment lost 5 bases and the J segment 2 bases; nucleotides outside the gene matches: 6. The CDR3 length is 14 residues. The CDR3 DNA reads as TGTGCCAGCAGCCCGGGACAGTCAACCTACGAGCAGTACTTC. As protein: CASSPGQSTYEQYF. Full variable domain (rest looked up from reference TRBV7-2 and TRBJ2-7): GAGVSQSPSNKVTEKGKDVELRCDPISGHTALYWYRQSLGQGLEFLIYFQGNSAPDKSGLPSDRFSAERTGGSVSTLTIQRTQQEDSAVYLCASSPGQSTYEQYFGPGTRLTVT.

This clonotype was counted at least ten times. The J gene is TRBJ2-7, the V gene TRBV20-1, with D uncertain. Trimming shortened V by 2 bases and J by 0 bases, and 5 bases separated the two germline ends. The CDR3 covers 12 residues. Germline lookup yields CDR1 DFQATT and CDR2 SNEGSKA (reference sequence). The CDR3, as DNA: TGCAGTGCTAGAAGGGTCTCCTACGAGCAGTACTTC. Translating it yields CSARRVSYEQYF.

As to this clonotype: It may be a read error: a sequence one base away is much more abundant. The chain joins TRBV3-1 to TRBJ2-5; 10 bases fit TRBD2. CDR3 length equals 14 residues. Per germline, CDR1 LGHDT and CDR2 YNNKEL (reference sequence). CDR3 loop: CASRSSGRVETRYF. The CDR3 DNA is TGTGCCAGCAGGAGCAGCGGGAGGGTCGAGACCCGGTACTTC.

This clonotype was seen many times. CDR3 DNA sequence: TGCAGTGCTCCCGGGTGGGGACGCAAAGAGACCCAGTACTTC. Residues: CSAPGWGRKETQYF. The genes are TRBV20-1 and TRBJ2-5; perhaps D is TRBD1 or TRBD2 (5 bases each). The CDR3 covers 14 residues. Looked up from germline, CDR1 is DFQATT and CDR2 is SNEGSKA (reference sequence). V lost 5 bases, J lost 3 bases, and 16 bases lay in between.

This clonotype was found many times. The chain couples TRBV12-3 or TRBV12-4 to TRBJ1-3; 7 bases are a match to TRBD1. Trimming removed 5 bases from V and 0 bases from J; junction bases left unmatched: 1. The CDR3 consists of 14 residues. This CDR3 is CASSQGVSGNTIYF. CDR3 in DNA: TGTGCCAGCAGTCAGGGGGTCTCTGGAAACACCATATATTTT.

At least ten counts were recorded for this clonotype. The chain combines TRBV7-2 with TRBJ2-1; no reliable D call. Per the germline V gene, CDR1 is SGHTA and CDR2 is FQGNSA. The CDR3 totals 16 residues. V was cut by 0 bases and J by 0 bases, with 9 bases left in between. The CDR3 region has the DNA TGTGCCAGCAGCTTAGCAGGCAGAGCCTCCTACAATGAGCAGTTCTTC. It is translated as CASSLAGRASYNEQFF.

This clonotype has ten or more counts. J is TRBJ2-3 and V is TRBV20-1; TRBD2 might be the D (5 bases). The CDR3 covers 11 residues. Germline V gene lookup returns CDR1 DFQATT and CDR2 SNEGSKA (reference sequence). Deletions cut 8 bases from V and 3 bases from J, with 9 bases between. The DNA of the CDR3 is TGCAGTACCGGGGAGACAGATACGCAGTATTTT. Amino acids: CSTGETDTQYF.

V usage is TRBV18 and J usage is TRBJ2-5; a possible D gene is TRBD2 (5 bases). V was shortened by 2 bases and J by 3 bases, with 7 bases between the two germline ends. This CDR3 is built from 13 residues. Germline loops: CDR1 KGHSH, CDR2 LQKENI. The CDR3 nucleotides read TGTGCCAGCTCACCAATGAGGGAAGAGACCCAGTACTTC. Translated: CASSPMREETQYF.

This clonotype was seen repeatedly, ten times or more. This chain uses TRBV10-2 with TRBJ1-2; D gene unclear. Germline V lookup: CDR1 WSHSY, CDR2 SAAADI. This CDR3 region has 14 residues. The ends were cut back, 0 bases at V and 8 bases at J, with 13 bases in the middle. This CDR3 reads CASSESRGGPGYTF. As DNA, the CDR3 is TGCGCCAGCAGTGAGTCCCGAGGTGGGCCCGGCTACACCTTC.

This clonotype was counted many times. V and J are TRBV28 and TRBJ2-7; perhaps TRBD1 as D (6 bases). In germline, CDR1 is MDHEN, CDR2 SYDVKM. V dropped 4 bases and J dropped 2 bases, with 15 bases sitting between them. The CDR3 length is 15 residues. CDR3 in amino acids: CASSSPGHRTYEQYF. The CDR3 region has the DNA TGTGCCAGCAGTTCCCCGGGACACCGAACCTACGAGCAGTACTTC.

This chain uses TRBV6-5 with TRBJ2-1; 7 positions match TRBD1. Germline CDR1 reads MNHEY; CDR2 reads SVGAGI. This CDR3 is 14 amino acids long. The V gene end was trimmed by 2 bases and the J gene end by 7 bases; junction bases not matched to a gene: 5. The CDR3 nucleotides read TGTGCCAGCAGTTACGGGCAGGGGGTAAATGAGCAGTTCTTC. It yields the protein CASSYGQGVNEQFF.

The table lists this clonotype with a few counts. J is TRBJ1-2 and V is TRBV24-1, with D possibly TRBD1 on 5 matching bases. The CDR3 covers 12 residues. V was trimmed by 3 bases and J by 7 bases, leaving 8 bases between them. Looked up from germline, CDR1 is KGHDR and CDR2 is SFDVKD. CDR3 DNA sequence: TGTGCCACCAGTGATCAGGGCTTTGGCTACACCTTC. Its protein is CATSDQGFGYTF.

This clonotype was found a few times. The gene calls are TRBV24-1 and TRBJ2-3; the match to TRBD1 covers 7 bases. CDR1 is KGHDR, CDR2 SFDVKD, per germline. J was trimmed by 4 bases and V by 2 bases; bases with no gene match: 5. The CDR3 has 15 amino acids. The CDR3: CATSDSTGMADTQYF. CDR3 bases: TGTGCCACCAGTGATTCGACAGGGATGGCAGATACGCAGTATTTT.

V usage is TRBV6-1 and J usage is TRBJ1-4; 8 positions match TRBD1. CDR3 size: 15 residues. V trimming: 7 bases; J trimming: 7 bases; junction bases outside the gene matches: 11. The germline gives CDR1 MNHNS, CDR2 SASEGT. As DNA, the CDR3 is TGTGCCAGCAAAAAAACAGGGGGTCATAGTGAAAAACTGTTTTTT. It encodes CASKKTGGHSEKLFF.

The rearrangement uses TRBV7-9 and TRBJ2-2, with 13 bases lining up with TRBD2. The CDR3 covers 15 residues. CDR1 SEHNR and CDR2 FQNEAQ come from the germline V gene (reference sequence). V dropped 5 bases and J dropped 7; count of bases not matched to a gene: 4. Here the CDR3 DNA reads TGTGCCAGCAGCAAGACTAGCGGGAGGTTCGGGGAGCTGTTTTTT. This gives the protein CASSKTSGRFGELFF.

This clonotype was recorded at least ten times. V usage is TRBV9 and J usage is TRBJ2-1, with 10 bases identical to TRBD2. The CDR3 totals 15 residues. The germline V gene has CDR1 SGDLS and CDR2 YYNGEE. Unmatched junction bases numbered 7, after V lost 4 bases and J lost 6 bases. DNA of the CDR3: TGTGCCAGCAGCCCTAGGACTAGCGGAGCCAATGAGCAGTTCTTC. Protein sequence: CASSPRTSGANEQFF. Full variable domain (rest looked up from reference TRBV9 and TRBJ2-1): DSGVTQTPKHLITATGQRVTLRCSPRSGDLSVYWYQQSLDQGLQFLIQYYNGEERAKGNILERFSAQQFPDLHSELNLSSLELGDSALYFCASSPRTSGANEQFFGPGTRLTVL.

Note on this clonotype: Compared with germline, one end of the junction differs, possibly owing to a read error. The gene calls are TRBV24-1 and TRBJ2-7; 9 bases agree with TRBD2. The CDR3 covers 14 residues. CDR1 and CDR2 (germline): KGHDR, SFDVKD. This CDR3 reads CATSGAGGTYGQYF. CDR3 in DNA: TGTGCCACCAGCGGCGCGGGGGGGACCTACGGGCAGTACTTC.

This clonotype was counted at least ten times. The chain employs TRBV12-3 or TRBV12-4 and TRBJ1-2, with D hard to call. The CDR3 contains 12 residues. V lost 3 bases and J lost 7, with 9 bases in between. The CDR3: CASSFRGLGYTF. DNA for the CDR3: TGTGCCAGCAGTTTCAGAGGGCTTGGCTACACCTTC.

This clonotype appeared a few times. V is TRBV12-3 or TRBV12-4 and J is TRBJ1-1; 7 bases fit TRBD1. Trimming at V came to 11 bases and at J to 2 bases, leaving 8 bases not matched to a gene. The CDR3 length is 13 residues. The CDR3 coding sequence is TGTGCCGCCCGACAGGGAAGTAACACTGAAGCTTTCTTT. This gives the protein CAARQGSNTEAFF.

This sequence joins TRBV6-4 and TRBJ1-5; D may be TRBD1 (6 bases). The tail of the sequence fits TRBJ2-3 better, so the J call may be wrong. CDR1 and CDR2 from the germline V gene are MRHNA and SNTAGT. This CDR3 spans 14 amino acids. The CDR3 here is CASSDYRVSQPQYF. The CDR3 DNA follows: TGTGCCAGCAGTGATTACAGGGTCAGTCAGCCCCAGTATTTT.

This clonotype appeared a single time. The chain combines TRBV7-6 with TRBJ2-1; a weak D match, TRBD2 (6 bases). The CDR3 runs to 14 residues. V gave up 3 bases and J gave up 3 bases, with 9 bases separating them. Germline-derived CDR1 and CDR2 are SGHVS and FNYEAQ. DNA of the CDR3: TGTGCCAGCAGCTTCGGGGGTATCTACAATGAGCAGTTCTTC. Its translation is CASSFGGIYNEQFF.